A single sample gave rise to the 7 T cell receptor beta chains below, sequenced in a study of blood T cell repertoires in COVID-19. Generated by immunoSEQ multiplex PCR, the TCRdb table keeps only in-frame clones and is missing some. Among about 220,000 clones listed, around 90% were seen once. The sequenced sample was PBMCs or T cells enriched from blood (not recorded which). The receptors stem from a woman in her forties or fifties with acute COVID-19.

This chain joins TRBV14 and TRBJ1-2; 7 positions match TRBD1. The length of the CDR3 is 14 residues. V gave up 3 bases and J gave up 5 bases; unmatched junction bases: 6. Germline V gene data show CDR1 as SGHDN and CDR2 as FVKESK. The CDR3 loop reads CASSQTGTEYGYTF. CDR3 DNA: TGTGCCAGCAGCCAGACCGGGACAGAATATGGCTACACCTTC.

The CDR3 spells CASSGRFSYNEQFF. CDR3 sequence (DNA): TGTGCCAGCAGCGGGAGGTTCTCCTACAATGAGCAGTTCTTC. J is TRBJ2-1 and V is TRBV9; D possibly corresponds to TRBD2 (5 bases). Trimming removed 3 bases at V and 0 bases at J, with 7 bases between. The CDR3 has 14 residues. Per germline, CDR1 SGDLS and CDR2 YYNGEE.

The chain combines TRBV27 with TRBJ2-5; 9 bases fit TRBD2. The germline V gene has CDR1 MNHEY and CDR2 SMNVEV (reference sequence). CDR3 length equals 16 residues. With 1 base clipped from V and 3 bases from J, the junction kept 6 bases outside the gene matches. CDR3 residues: CASSLYPGLAEETQYF. CDR3 in DNA: TGTGCCAGCAGTTTATATCCGGGACTAGCTGAAGAGACCCAGTACTTC.

The genes are TRBV7-2 and TRBJ2-7; no reliable D call. The V end lost 4 bases, the J end lost 0 bases, and 10 bases lay between the germline ends. The CDR3 sequence is 14 residues long. Germline-derived CDR1 and CDR2 are SGHTA and FQGNSA. The CDR3 is CASSSTGGSYEQYF. CDR3 DNA sequence: TGTGCCAGCAGCTCCACCGGCGGCTCCTACGAGCAGTACTTC. The full variable domain, rest sourced from reference TRBV7-2 and TRBJ2-7, is GAGVSQSPSNKVTEKGKDVELRCDPISGHTALYWYRQSLGQGLEFLIYFQGNSAPDKSGLPSDRFSAERTGGSVSTLTIQRTQQEDSAVYLCASSSTGGSYEQYFGPGTRLTVT.

This clone was counted only a few times. J is TRBJ1-1 and V is TRBV19, with D unclear. The CDR3 runs 13 residues. Looked up from germline, CDR1 is LNHDA and CDR2 is SQIVND (reference sequence). V lost 3 bases and J lost 5, with 10 bases in between. The CDR3 bases are TGTGCCAGTAGTATCGGAGCCCGGACTGAAGCTTTCTTT. This sequence encodes CASSIGARTEAFF.

The CDR3 DNA is TGTGCCAGCAGCTTAGGACTCCCCAATGAGCAGTTCTTC. As protein: CASSLGLPNEQFF. The J gene is TRBJ2-1, the V gene TRBV7-2; D is unclear. The CDR3 runs 13 residues. V gave up 1 base and J gave up 6 bases, with 7 bases separating them. Germline CDR1 SGHTA, CDR2 FQGNSA.

The genes are TRBV19 and TRBJ2-1; 8 bases align to TRBD2. The germline V gene has CDR1 LNHDA and CDR2 SQIVND (reference sequence). Unmatched junction bases numbered 8, after V lost 2 bases and J lost 2 bases. The CDR3 sequence is 17 residues long. This chain's CDR3 is CASSIPLRRGAYNEQFF. The CDR3 region has the DNA TGTGCCAGTAGTATACCCCTCCGGCGGGGGGCCTACAATGAGCAGTTCTTC.